The 2 T cell receptor beta chains in this list originate from one sample, sequenced in a study of graft-versus-host responses after intestinal transplantation. The graft tissue was processed, and this released both intraepithelial and lamina propria lymphocytes. The table came from immunoSEQ multiplex PCR; TCRdb's copy has only in-frame clones and leaves some out. Of about 20,000 clones listed, roughly 78% were seen once; the top ten hold approximately 7.9%. The sample was ileum tissue, taken about 3 weeks after intestinal transplant. The receptor source for this set is a human patient who received an intestinal transplant, so some T cells may come from the graft donor.

The chain employs TRBV7-4 and TRBJ1-2; unclear D gene. Trimming removed 3 bases at V and 8 bases at J, with 16 bases between. The CDR3 sequence is 14 residues long. Germline-derived CDR1 and CDR2 are SGHVT and SQSDAQ. CDR3 region: CASSLAGRFRGYTF. The CDR3 DNA follows: TGTGCCAGCAGCTTGGCGGGGAGGTTCAGGGGCTACACCTTC.

This clone was seen only a few times. The chain joins TRBV9 to TRBJ2-5; TRBD1 matches at 9 bases. The germline CDR1 and CDR2 sequences are SGDLS and YYNGEE. The CDR3 totals 15 residues. Germline trimming cut 1 base from V and 0 bases from J; bases unmatched to any gene: 1. DNA for the CDR3: TGTGCCAGCAGCGTATGGGACAGGGACCAAGAGACCCAGTACTTC. It specifies CASSVWDRDQETQYF.